This record covers a single TCR beta chain. Its antigen is undetermined. V was shortened by 4 bases and J by 4 bases, with 11 bases between the two germline ends. The germline gives CDR1 MGHRA, CDR2 YSYEKL. This CDR3 comprises 14 residues. This entry belongs to a study of T cell repertoires in cytomegalovirus infection. About the study: Selection of CMV epitopes for the study included recently identified HLA-C-restricted and well-studied HLA-B-restricted ones. The public TCR beta signatures pointed to both CMV infection and matching HLA type.

Study findings and constraints: Predominance within the ex vivo response was attributable to HLA-C-restricted CMV-specific TCR beta clonotypes.

MiXCR, run by TCRdb on the reads, gives a single entry per CDR3 protein. The sample lists roughly 990,000 distinct CDR3 sequences, roughly 31% seen once, with roughly 12% in the top ten. This specimen was cultured CD8+ T cells from PBMCs, taken from culture after CMV antigen stimulation. V is TRBV4-1 and J is TRBJ1-5, with D possibly being TRBD1 (6 bases). This sequence originates from a human donor in good health (CMV status not recorded). Some clones in this sample may be carry-over from other donors' samples. CDR3 coding DNA: TGCGCCAGCAGCCCCGGGACACCTAATCAGCCCCAGCATTTT. Translated, it gives CASSPGTPNQPQHF.